At least ten counts were recorded for the clone carrying this TCR beta chain. The antigen is undetermined. The CDR3 runs to 13 residues. CDR1 is MNHNS and CDR2 is SASEGT in the germline V gene. The trim removed 6 bases at V and 6 bases at J, leaving 3 bases unmatched. Time point reported: pre-sensitization, week 0. Treatment reported: therapeutic diphenylcyclopropenone sensitization with weekly scalp DPC. These data originate in a study of human T cells and chemical hapten exposure. One entry per CDR3 protein results from TCRdb running MiXCR on the RACE reads. The sample yields about 80,000 distinct CDR3 sequences, roughly 15% seen once. The study, taken as a whole, reports: With alopecia, donors may have immune responses unlike healthy people's. The formation of large CDR3 similarity clusters by expanded TCRs significantly exceeded that of controls.

This chain links TRBV6-1 with TRBJ2-1, with 9 bases aligning to TRBD1. The origin of this receptor is a woman in her forties or fifties with alopecia areata. Some clones in this sample may be carry-over from other donors' samples. Sequenced here: whole blood, sampled in connection with sensitization to the hapten diphenylcyclopropenone (DPC). CDR3 nucleotides: TGTGCCAGCAGGCGGACAGGGGTCAATGAGCAGTTCTTC. It encodes CASRRTGVNEQFF.